Sequencing of this TCR beta chain was carried out in a study of T cells in pancreatic ductal adenocarcinoma. Notes on the study in general: Tumor samples had fewer productive templates and approximately 8.2-fold fewer unique clonotypes than blood. Blood clonality (roughly 0.07) did not differ significantly from tumor (about 0.12). This surgical cohort overrepresents the minority presenting with early-stage disease.

This clone is a singleton in its sample. What it binds is unknown. Per the germline V gene, CDR1 is SQVTM and CDR2 is ANQGSEA. There are 15 residues in the CDR3. The ends lost 6 bases at V and 6 bases at J; junction bases unmatched: 10. Sequencing used immunoSEQ multiplex PCR; TCRdb keeps in-frame clones, though not all of them. The profile shows roughly 100,000 clones, 90% to 95% of them singletons. The selected patients with pancreatic ductal adenocarcinoma had surgery but no neoadjuvant therapy. The sequenced material came from PBMCs. J is TRBJ2-7 and V is TRBV29-1, with TRBD2 identical over 14 bases. The clonotype was recovered from a human donor with pancreatic ductal adenocarcinoma. Here the CDR3 DNA reads TGCAGCGTGGACTCGACTAGCGGGAGGGCCGGCGAGCAGTACTTC. Protein sequence: CSVDSTSGRAGEQYF.